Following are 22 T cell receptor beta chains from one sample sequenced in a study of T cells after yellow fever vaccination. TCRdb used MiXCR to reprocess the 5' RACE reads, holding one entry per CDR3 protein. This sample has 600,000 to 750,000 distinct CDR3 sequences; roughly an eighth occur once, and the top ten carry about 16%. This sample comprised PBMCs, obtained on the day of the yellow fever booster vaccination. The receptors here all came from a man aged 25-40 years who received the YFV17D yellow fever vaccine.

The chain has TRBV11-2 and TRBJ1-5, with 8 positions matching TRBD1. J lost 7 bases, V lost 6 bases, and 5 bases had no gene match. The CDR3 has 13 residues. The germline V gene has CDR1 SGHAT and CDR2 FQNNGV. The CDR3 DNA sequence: TGTGCCAGCAGTAAGACAGGGGAACAGCCCCAGCATTTT. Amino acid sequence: CASSKTGEQPQHF.

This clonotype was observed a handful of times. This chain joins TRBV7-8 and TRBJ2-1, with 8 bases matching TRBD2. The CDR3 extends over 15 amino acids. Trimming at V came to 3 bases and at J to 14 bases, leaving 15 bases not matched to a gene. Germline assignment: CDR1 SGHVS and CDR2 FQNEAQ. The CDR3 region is CASSFPPGVAGRKFF. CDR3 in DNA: TGTGCCAGCAGCTTCCCACCGGGGGTAGCGGGACGGAAGTTCTTC.

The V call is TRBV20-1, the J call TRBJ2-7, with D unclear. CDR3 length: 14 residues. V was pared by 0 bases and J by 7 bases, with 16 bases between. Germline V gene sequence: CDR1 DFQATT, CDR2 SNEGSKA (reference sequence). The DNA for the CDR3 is TGCAGTGCTAGAGAGGGCGGCGTGGAAGAGGAGCAGTACTTC. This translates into CSAREGGVEEEQYF.

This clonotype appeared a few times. The CDR3, as DNA: TGTGCCAGCTTACCGGGAGGGCCTAGGGGGGAGCTGTTTTTT. Its translation: CASLPGGPRGELFF. The chain carries TRBV27 and TRBJ2-2, with TRBD2 matching 8 bases. Per the germline V gene, CDR1 is MNHEY and CDR2 is SMNVEV (reference sequence). This CDR3 has 14 residues. Losses at the gene ends were 8 bases for V and 8 bases for J; bases not matched to a gene: 10.

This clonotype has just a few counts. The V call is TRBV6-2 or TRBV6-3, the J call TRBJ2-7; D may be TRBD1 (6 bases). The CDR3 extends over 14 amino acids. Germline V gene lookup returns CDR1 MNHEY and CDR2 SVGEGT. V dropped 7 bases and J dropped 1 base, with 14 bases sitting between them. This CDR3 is CASNYFDRSYEQYF. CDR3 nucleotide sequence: TGTGCCAGCAACTACTTCGACAGGTCCTACGAGCAGTACTTC.

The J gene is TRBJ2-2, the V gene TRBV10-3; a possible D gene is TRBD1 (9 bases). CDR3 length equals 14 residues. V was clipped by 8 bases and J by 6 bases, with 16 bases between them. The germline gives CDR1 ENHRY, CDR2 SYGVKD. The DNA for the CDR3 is TGTGCCATCGGTAGCGGGACAGGGCCCGGGGAGCTGTTTTTT. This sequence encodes CAIGSGTGPGELFF.

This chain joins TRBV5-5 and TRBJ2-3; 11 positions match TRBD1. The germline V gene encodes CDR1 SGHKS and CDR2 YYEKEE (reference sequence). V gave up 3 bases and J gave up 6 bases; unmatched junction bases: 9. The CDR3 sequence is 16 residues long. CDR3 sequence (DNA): TGTGCCAGCAGCTCCTCCGGGACAGGGGGTCCCGATACGCAGTATTTT. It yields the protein CASSSSGTGGPDTQYF. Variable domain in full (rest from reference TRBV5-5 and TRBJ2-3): DAGVTQSPTHLIKTRGQQVTLRCSPISGHKSVSWYQQVLGQGPQFIFQYYEKEERGRGNFPDRFSARQFPNYSSELNVNALLLGDSALYLCASSSSGTGGPDTQYFGPGTRLTVL.

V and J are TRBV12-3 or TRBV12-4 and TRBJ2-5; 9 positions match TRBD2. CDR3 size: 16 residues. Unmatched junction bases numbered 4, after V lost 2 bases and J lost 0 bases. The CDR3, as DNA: TGTGCCAGCAGTTTAACCCGACTAGCGGACCAAGAGACCCAGTACTTC. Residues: CASSLTRLADQETQYF.

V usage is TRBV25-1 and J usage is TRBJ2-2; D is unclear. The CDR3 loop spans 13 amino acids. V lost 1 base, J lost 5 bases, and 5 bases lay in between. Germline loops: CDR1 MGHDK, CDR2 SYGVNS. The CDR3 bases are TGTGCCAGCAGTGAATTTAGAACCGGGGAGCTGTTTTTT. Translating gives CASSEFRTGELFF.

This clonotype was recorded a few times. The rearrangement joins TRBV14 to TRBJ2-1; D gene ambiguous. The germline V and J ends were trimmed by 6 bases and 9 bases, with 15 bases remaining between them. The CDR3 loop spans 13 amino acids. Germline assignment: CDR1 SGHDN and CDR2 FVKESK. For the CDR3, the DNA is TGTGCCAGCAGTCCAATTCGAAATCGTGAGCAGTTCTTC. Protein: CASSPIRNREQFF.

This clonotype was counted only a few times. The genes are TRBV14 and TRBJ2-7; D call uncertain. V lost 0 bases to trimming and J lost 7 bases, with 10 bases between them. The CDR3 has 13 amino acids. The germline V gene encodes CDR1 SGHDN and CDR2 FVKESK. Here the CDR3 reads CASSQESLAEQYF. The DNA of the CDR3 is TGTGCCAGCAGCCAAGAAAGTCTGGCAGAGCAGTACTTC.

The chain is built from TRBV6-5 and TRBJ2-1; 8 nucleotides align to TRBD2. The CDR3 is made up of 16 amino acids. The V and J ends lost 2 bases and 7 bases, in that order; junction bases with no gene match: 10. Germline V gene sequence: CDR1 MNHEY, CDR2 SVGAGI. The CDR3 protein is CASSYGTRLFSNEQFF. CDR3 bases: TGTGCCAGCAGTTACGGGACTAGATTATTTTCAAATGAGCAGTTCTTC.

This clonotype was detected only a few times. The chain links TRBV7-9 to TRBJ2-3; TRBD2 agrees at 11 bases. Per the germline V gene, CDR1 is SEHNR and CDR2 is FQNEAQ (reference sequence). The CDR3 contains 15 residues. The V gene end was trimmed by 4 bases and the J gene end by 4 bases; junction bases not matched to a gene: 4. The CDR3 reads CASSSTSGIADTQYF. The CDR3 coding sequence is TGTGCCAGCAGCTCGACTAGCGGGATTGCAGATACGCAGTATTTT.

CDR3 sequence: CASSQNRPGANVLTF. The CDR3 DNA reads TGTGCCAGCAGCCAAAACAGACCCGGGGCCAACGTCCTGACTTTC. The rearrangement uses TRBV5-5 and TRBJ2-6, with D unclear. The ends were cut back, 4 bases at V and 4 bases at J, with 12 bases in the middle. Per the germline V gene, CDR1 is SGHKS and CDR2 is YYEKEE (reference sequence). The CDR3 is 15 amino acids.

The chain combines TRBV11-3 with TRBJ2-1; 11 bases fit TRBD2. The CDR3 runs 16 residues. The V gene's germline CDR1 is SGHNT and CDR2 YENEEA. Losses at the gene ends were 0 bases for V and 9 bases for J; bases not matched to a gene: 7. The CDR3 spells CASSLDEVAGGCEQFF. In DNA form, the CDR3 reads TGTGCCAGCAGCTTAGATGAGGTAGCGGGAGGGTGTGAGCAGTTCTTC. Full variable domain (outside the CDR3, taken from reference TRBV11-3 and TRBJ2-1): EAGVVQSPRYKIIEKKQPVAFWCNPISGHNTLYWYLQNLGQGPELLIRYENEEAVDDSQLPKDRFSAERLKGVDSTLKIQPAELGDSAVYLCASSLDEVAGGCEQFFGPGTRLTVL.

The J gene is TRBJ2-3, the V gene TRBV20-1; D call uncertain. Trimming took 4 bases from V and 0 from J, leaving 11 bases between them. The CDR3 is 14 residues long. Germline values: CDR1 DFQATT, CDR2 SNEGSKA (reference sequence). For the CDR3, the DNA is TGCAGTGCTACCGTCAGATCTAGCACAGATACGCAGTATTTT. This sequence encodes CSATVRSSTDTQYF.

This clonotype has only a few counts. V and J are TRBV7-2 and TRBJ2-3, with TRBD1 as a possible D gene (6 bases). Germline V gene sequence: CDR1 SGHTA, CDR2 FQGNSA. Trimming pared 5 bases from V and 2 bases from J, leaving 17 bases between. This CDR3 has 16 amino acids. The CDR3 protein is CASSALGTMYTDTQYF. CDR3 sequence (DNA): TGTGCCAGCAGCGCCCTCGGGACAATGTACACAGATACGCAGTATTTT.

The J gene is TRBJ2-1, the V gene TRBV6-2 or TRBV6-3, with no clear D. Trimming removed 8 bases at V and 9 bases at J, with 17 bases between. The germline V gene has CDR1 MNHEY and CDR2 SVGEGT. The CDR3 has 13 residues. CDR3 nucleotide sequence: TGTGCCAGCGAGATTAGCCCGGGCTTTGAGCAGTTCTTC. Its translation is CASEISPGFEQFF.

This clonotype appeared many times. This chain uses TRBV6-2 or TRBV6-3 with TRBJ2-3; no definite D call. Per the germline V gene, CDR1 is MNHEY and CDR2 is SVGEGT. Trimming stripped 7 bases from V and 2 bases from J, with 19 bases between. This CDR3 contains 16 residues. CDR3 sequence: CASTSPAGLNTDTQYF. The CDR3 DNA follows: TGTGCCAGCACCTCCCCCGCTGGGCTGAACACAGATACGCAGTATTTT.

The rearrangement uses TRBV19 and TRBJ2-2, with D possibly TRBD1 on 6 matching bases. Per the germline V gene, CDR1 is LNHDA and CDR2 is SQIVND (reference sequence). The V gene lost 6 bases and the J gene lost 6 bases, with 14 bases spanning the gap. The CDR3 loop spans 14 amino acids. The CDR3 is CASRGAGRPGELFF. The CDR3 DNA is TGTGCCAGTAGGGGGGCAGGGCGTCCCGGGGAGCTGTTTTTT.

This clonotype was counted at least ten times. The CDR3 region has the DNA TGTGCCAGCAGTGAGCGGACCGGCACAGATACGCAGTATTTT. Its protein product is CASSERTGTDTQYF. V and J are TRBV12-3 or TRBV12-4 and TRBJ2-3; D perhaps matches TRBD2 (5 bases). V shed 5 bases and J shed 1 base, with 10 bases lying between them. The CDR3 totals 14 residues.

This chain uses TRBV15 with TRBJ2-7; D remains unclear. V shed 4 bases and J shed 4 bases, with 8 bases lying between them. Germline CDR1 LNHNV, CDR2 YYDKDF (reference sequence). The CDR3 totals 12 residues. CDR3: CATSISGYEQYF. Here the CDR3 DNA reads TGTGCCACCAGCATAAGTGGGTACGAGCAGTACTTC. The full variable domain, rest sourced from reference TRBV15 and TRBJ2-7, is DAMVIQNPRYQVTQFGKPVTLSCSQTLNHNVMYWYQQKSSQAPKLLFHYYDKDFNNEADTPDNFQSRRPNTSFCFLDIRSPGLGDTAMYLCATSISGYEQYFGPGTRLTVT.